This T cell receptor beta chain was found in a study of identical twins. V dropped 6 bases and J dropped 2 bases, with 14 bases sitting between them. CDR3 length equals 14 residues. Germline V lookup: CDR1 MNHNS, CDR2 SASEGT. TCRdb re-called the 5' RACE reads with MiXCR, one entry per CDR3 protein. The sample lists some 900,000 distinct CDR3 sequences, 10% to 15% occurring once. This same sample was also taken into another study, of yellow fever vaccine responses in identical twins.

The TCR sequence derives from a woman aged 18-29 years in good health. Material for sequencing was PBMCs. This chain uses TRBV6-1 with TRBJ2-7; D is possibly TRBD1 (6 bases). CDR3 coding DNA: TGTGCCAGCAGCCGACGACAGGCTCCCTACGAGCAGTACGTC. This encodes CASSRRQAPYEQYV.